Sequencing of this T cell receptor (beta chain) was carried out in a study of T cells after yellow fever vaccination. V was shortened by 3 bases and J by 3 bases, with 18 bases between the two germline ends. The CDR3 extends over 17 amino acids. Germline V lookup: CDR1 MGHDK, CDR2 SYGVNS. Study outcomes and limitations: Reappearing after the booster were most of the clones from primary vaccination (roughly 96% CD4, 85% to 90% CD8).

There are a few counts of this clonotype. The antigen is undetermined. TCR cDNA was made by 5'RACE template switching, adding a universal primer site and UMIs. TCRdb re-called the 5' RACE reads with MiXCR, one entry per CDR3 protein. The table has a few hundred thousand distinct CDR3 sequences, less than 9.5% seen once. The specimen was CD4+ T cells sorted from PBMCs, collected 5 days after the yellow fever booster vaccination. The chain carries TRBV25-1 and TRBJ1-3; tentatively, D is TRBD1 (5 bases). The receptor was derived from a man in his late teens or twenties who received the YFV17D yellow fever vaccine. The CDR3 here is CASSDRAQPFYGNTIYF. DNA of the CDR3: TGTGCCAGCAGTGACAGGGCTCAACCGTTTTATGGAAACACCATATATTTT.